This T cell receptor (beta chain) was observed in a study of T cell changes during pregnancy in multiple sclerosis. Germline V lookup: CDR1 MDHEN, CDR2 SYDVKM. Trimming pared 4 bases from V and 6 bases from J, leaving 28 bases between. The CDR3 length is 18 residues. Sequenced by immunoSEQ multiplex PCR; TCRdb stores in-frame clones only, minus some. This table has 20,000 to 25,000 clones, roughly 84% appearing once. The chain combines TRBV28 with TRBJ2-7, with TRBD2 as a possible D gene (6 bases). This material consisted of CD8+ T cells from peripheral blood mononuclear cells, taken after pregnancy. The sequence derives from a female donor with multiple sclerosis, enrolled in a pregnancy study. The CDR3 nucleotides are TGTGCCAGCAGTTCCCCCCGCGGGGATGTAATAGGGGCTCGCGAGCAGTACTTC. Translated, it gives CASSSPRGDVIGAREQYF.